The rows below give T cell receptor beta chains drawn from one sample of a study of blood T cell repertoires in COVID-19. Sequencing was performed with immunoSEQ multiplex PCR; in TCRdb, only in-frame clones are kept and a portion is missing. The sample lists about 200,000 clones; roughly 79% were seen once. Sequenced: peripheral blood. The receptors derive from a human donor with acute or convalescent COVID-19. The donor label of this sample is uncertain. CDR3s include the opening cysteine and the closing phenylalanine or tryptophan. A D gene is named only where the DNA matches it firmly. Size values are once, few and many counts, or a class for expanded clones, and some rows have none.

J gene: TRBJ2-1
clone size: NA
D gene: NA
V gene: TRBV24-1
CDR3 protein: CATSRVGDGSHEQFF
CDR3 DNA: TGTGCCACCAGTCGAGTGGGGGACGGGAGCCATGAGCAGTTCTTC

J gene: TRBJ1-1
clone size: NA
D gene: NA
V gene: TRBV18
CDR3 protein: CASSPPGAEAFF
CDR3 DNA: TGTGCCAGCTCACCACCGGGCGCTGAAGCTTTCTTT

J gene: TRBJ1-4
clone size: NA
D gene: NA
V gene: TRBV12-3/TRBV12-4
CDR3 protein: CASSPYNEKLFF
CDR3 DNA: TGTGCCAGCAGTCCCTATAATGAAAAACTGTTTTTT

J gene: TRBJ2-3
clone size: NA
D gene: TRBD2
V gene: TRBV4-3
CDR3 protein: CASSQVLAGGRGNTDTQYF
CDR3 DNA: TGCGCCAGCAGCCAAGTACTAGCGGGAGGGCGAGGGAACACAGATACGCAGTATTTT

J gene: TRBJ1-1
clone size: NA
D gene: TRBD1
V gene: TRBV7-2
CDR3 protein: CASSLGRGGALNTEAFF
CDR3 DNA: TGTGCCAGCAGCTTAGGTAGAGGGGGCGCCCTGAACACTGAAGCTTTCTTT

J gene: TRBJ2-3
clone size: NA
D gene: TRBD1
V gene: TRBV6-5
CDR3 protein: CASSYRAGGVDTQYF
CDR3 DNA: TGTGCCAGCAGTTACAGGGCAGGGGGCGTGGATACGCAGTATTTT

J gene: TRBJ1-2
clone size: NA
D gene: TRBD1
V gene: TRBV9
CDR3 protein: CASSAGPGTESVNYGYTF
CDR3 DNA: TGTGCCAGCAGCGCCGGACCCGGGACAGAGTCTGTTAACTATGGCTACACCTTC

J gene: TRBJ2-3
clone size: NA
D gene: TRBD2
V gene: TRBV7-3
CDR3 protein: CASSPSATSGSLGTDTQYF
CDR3 DNA: TGTGCCAGCAGCCCCTCGGCCACTAGCGGTTCCTTAGGCACAGATACGCAGTATTTT

J gene: TRBJ1-6
clone size: NA
D gene: NA
V gene: TRBV10-3
CDR3 protein: CAIRREGGGPLHF
CDR3 DNA: TGTGCCATCAGGCGGGAGGGAGGGGGACCCCTCCACTTT

J gene: TRBJ2-2
clone size: NA
D gene: TRBD2
V gene: TRBV7-9
CDR3 protein: CASSSLLATNTGELFF
CDR3 DNA: TGTGCCAGCAGCTCCTTACTAGCGACCAACACCGGGGAGCTGTTTTTT

J gene: TRBJ2-7
clone size: once
D gene: TRBD1
V gene: TRBV3-1/TRBV3-2
CDR3 protein: CASSLQGQPLYEQYF
CDR3 DNA: TGTGCCAGCAGTCTACAGGGGCAGCCCCTCTACGAGCAGTACTTC

J gene: TRBJ1-3
clone size: NA
D gene: NA
V gene: TRBV5-1
CDR3 protein: CASSPGLSSGNTIYF
CDR3 DNA: TGCGCCAGCAGCCCCGGGTTAAGCTCTGGAAACACCATATATTTT

J gene: TRBJ1-4
clone size: NA
D gene: NA
V gene: TRBV24-1
CDR3 protein: CATASGRGREKLFF
CDR3 DNA: TGTGCCACCGCCTCGGGGAGGGGACGCGAAAAACTGTTTTTT

J gene: TRBJ2-2
clone size: NA
D gene: TRBD2
V gene: TRBV27
CDR3 protein: CASSFGTSGRIGELFF
CDR3 DNA: TGTGCCAGCAGTTTTGGGACTAGCGGGAGAATCGGGGAGCTGTTTTTT

J gene: TRBJ1-2
clone size: NA
D gene: TRBD1
V gene: TRBV7-9
CDR3 protein: CASSWDSYGYTF
CDR3 DNA: TGTGCCAGCAGCTGGGACAGCTATGGCTACACCTTC

J gene: TRBJ2-5
clone size: NA
D gene: TRBD1
V gene: TRBV7-3
CDR3 protein: CASSTDRDETQYF
CDR3 DNA: TGTGCCAGCAGCACGGACAGGGACGAGACCCAGTACTTC

J gene: TRBJ2-2
clone size: NA
D gene: TRBD2
V gene: TRBV4-2
CDR3 protein: CASSRQLAADTGELFF
CDR3 DNA: TGTGCCAGCAGCCGCCAACTAGCGGCCGACACCGGGGAGCTGTTTTTT

J gene: TRBJ2-5
clone size: NA
D gene: NA
V gene: TRBV7-2
CDR3 protein: CASSFRTAQETQYF
CDR3 DNA: TGTGCCAGCAGCTTCCGGACAGCACAAGAGACCCAGTACTTC

J gene: TRBJ2-3
clone size: once
D gene: TRBD1
V gene: TRBV7-3
CDR3 protein: CASSPGQATDTQYF
CDR3 DNA: TGTGCCAGCAGCCCTGGACAGGCAACAGATACGCAGTATTTT

J gene: TRBJ2-7
clone size: NA
D gene: TRBD1
V gene: TRBV27
CDR3 protein: CASSRQQRDSSYEQYF
CDR3 DNA: TGTGCCAGCAGTCGTCAACAAAGGGACAGCTCCTACGAGCAGTACTTC

J gene: TRBJ2-7
clone size: NA
D gene: NA
V gene: TRBV24-1
CDR3 protein: CATRKQDSSYEQYF
CDR3 DNA: TGTGCCACCAGGAAACAGGACAGCTCCTACGAGCAGTACTTC

J gene: TRBJ1-5
clone size: NA
D gene: NA
V gene: TRBV10-3
CDR3 protein: CASQGSNQPQHF
CDR3 DNA: TGTGCCAGCCAGGGAAGCAATCAGCCCCAGCATTTT

J gene: TRBJ2-7
clone size: few
D gene: TRBD2
V gene: TRBV7-9
CDR3 protein: CASSLDGSGIYEQYF
CDR3 DNA: TGTGCCAGCAGCTTAGATGGTAGCGGGATCTACGAGCAGTACTTC

J gene: TRBJ1-4
clone size: NA
D gene: TRBD1
V gene: TRBV9
CDR3 protein: CASSVDGTANEKLFF
CDR3 DNA: TGTGCCAGCAGCGTAGACGGGACAGCTAATGAAAAACTGTTTTTT

J gene: TRBJ2-1
clone size: few
D gene: TRBD2
V gene: TRBV2
CDR3 protein: CASSDGGLAGPRNEQFF
CDR3 DNA: TGTGCCAGCAGTGATGGGGGGCTAGCGGGACCGAGGAATGAGCAGTTCTTC

J gene: TRBJ2-7
clone size: few
D gene: TRBD2
V gene: TRBV11-2
CDR3 protein: CASSYRLAGGSGEQYF
CDR3 DNA: TGTGCCAGCAGCTACCGACTAGCGGGAGGGTCCGGCGAGCAGTACTTC

J gene: TRBJ2-3
clone size: NA
D gene: TRBD1
V gene: TRBV11-2
CDR3 protein: CASSHRDRGIDTQYF
CDR3 DNA: TGTGCCAGCAGCCACCGGGACAGGGGGATAGATACGCAGTATTTT

J gene: TRBJ2-7
clone size: NA
D gene: NA
V gene: TRBV7-2
CDR3 protein: CASSRGSGFYEQYF
CDR3 DNA: TGTGCCAGCAGCCGGGGGTCAGGGTTCTACGAGCAGTACTTC

J gene: TRBJ2-1
clone size: NA
D gene: TRBD2
V gene: TRBV27
CDR3 protein: CASRVAGGNNEQFF
CDR3 DNA: TGTGCCAGCAGAGTAGCGGGAGGTAACAATGAGCAGTTCTTC

J gene: TRBJ2-7
clone size: NA
D gene: TRBD2
V gene: TRBV7-2
CDR3 protein: CASTLTPLGLVYEQYF
CDR3 DNA: TGTGCCAGCACCCTAACCCCCCTCGGACTAGTGTACGAGCAGTACTTC

J gene: TRBJ2-5
clone size: once
D gene: NA
V gene: TRBV11-2
CDR3 protein: CASSPLGPQETQYF
CDR3 DNA: TGTGCCAGCAGCCCCCTGGGGCCACAAGAGACCCAGTACTTC

J gene: TRBJ1-2
clone size: NA
D gene: NA
V gene: TRBV7-2
CDR3 protein: CASSLAGGQGYGYTF
CDR3 DNA: TGTGCCAGCAGCTTAGCCGGGGGGCAGGGCTATGGCTATACCTTC

J gene: TRBJ2-7
clone size: NA
D gene: NA
V gene: TRBV7-2
CDR3 protein: CASSLLLSGYEQYF
CDR3 DNA: TGTGCCAGCAGCTTATTGTTATCCGGGTACGAGCAGTACTTC

J gene: TRBJ2-1
clone size: NA
D gene: NA
V gene: TRBV19
CDR3 protein: CASSIPSRPYNEQFF
CDR3 DNA: TGTGCCAGTAGTATACCTAGCAGACCCTACAATGAGCAGTTCTTC

J gene: TRBJ2-2
clone size: NA
D gene: TRBD1
V gene: TRBV5-4
CDR3 protein: CASSLGDRGRIGELFF
CDR3 DNA: TGTGCCAGCAGCTTGGGGGACAGGGGGCGGATCGGGGAGCTGTTTTTT

J gene: TRBJ2-2
clone size: NA
D gene: NA
V gene: TRBV5-1
CDR3 protein: CASRGLTVNTGELFF
CDR3 DNA: TGCGCCAGCAGAGGATTGACAGTAAACACCGGGGAGCTGTTTTTT

J gene: TRBJ1-1
clone size: NA
D gene: TRBD1
V gene: TRBV19
CDR3 protein: CASSRDRGKAFF
CDR3 DNA: TGTGCCAGTAGTAGAGACAGGGGTAAAGCTTTCTTT

J gene: TRBJ2-3
clone size: NA
D gene: TRBD2
V gene: TRBV4-3
CDR3 protein: CASSQLLAGADTQYF
CDR3 DNA: TGCGCCAGCAGCCAGCTGCTAGCGGGAGCAGATACGCAGTATTTT

J gene: TRBJ2-7
clone size: NA
D gene: NA
V gene: TRBV29-1
CDR3 protein: CSVGEGSEQYF
CDR3 DNA: TGCAGCGTTGGAGAGGGGAGCGAGCAGTACTTC

J gene: TRBJ2-5
clone size: NA
D gene: TRBD2
V gene: TRBV5-4
CDR3 protein: CASSPRGTSGQETQYF
CDR3 DNA: TGTGCCAGCAGCCCCCGGGGGACTAGCGGCCAAGAGACCCAGTACTTC

J gene: TRBJ2-1
clone size: NA
D gene: NA
V gene: TRBV19
CDR3 protein: CASKKILTGENEQFF
CDR3 DNA: TGTGCCAGTAAAAAGATCCTGACGGGAGAGAATGAGCAGTTCTTC

J gene: TRBJ2-5
clone size: NA
D gene: TRBD2
V gene: TRBV24-1
CDR3 protein: CATSPGGGETQYF
CDR3 DNA: TGTGCCACCAGCCCAGGCGGGGGTGAGACCCAGTACTTC

J gene: TRBJ1-1
clone size: once
D gene: TRBD1
V gene: TRBV2
CDR3 protein: CASAKARGAGTEAFF
CDR3 DNA: TGTGCCAGCGCTAAGGCCAGGGGGGCGGGCACTGAAGCTTTCTTT

J gene: TRBJ2-2
clone size: NA
D gene: NA
V gene: TRBV10-3
CDR3 protein: CAISASQGNTGELFF
CDR3 DNA: TGTGCCATCAGTGCTAGTCAGGGGAACACCGGGGAGCTGTTTTTT

J gene: TRBJ2-5
clone size: NA
D gene: TRBD2
V gene: TRBV6-5
CDR3 protein: CASSLPAGGETQYF
CDR3 DNA: TGTGCCAGCAGTCTTCCAGCGGGAGGGGAGACCCAGTACTTC

J gene: TRBJ2-7
clone size: many
D gene: NA
V gene: TRBV27
CDR3 protein: CASSLGLANYEQYF
CDR3 DNA: TGTGCCAGCAGTTTAGGGCTAGCAAATTACGAGCAGTACTTC